The following is a TCR beta chain sequence with its context. Its antigen remains undetermined. Base qualities are not recorded, but no much larger clone differs from it by a single base. All of the isolated RNA was reverse transcribed with the High Capacity cDNA Reverse Transcription Kit, so expressed TCRB transcripts were sequenced. Naive, central memory and regulatory T cell samples underwent deep immunoSEQ sequencing, averaging about 3.3 million total reads per sample. Sorted cells were lysed in RLT buffer, and RNA was extracted using DNase-treated RNeasy Micro or Mini kits according to cell number. Each cell subset was processed separately to prevent cross-contamination, with patient and healthy donor samples processed together. The immunoSEQ multiplex PCR was used to amplify TCRB sequences from cDNA, generating 87-bp fragments that spanned the CDR3 region. Sequencing of the amplicons was done on the Illumina HiSeq platform. As for the authors' bioinformatics: PCR bias was computationally corrected using synthetic template baselines, reads within Hamming distance 2 were collapsed, and singletons that could not be merged were discarded. Reads were aligned against IMGT to assign V, D and J genes, CDR3 length and insertions or deletions at six rearrangement sites. Within each subset, clonotype counts were normalized to sorted cell number, and only after that were true diversity and Gini coefficients computed with the tcR R package. The overlap coefficient, calculated on TCRB nucleotide sequences, was used to quantify repertoire sharing. TCRdb took over this immuneACCESS table, retaining in-frame rearrangements with V and J assigned. Such tables are incomplete; in checked studies, under half of the missing clones stem from an unresolved V gene, and the remainder is unexplained. V and J calls and clone size are given by that table; D and trimming were obtained from the DNA. The sample data list roughly 300,000 clones, and over 7% of these were observed just once. Approximately 1% of the sample belongs to the ten largest clones.

The germline V end is reduced by 7 bases and the J end by 2 bases; junction bases left unmatched: 2. CDR1 MDHEN and CDR2 SYDVKM are derived from the germline V gene. The CDR3 goes from the cysteine to the phenylalanine over 12 residues. The kept DNA is CDR3 alone, 36 bases in frame from the first base. This sample was included in a study of beta chain features in type 1 diabetes (dated by TCRdb to 2017 to 2018). Regarding the research as a whole: Patients and healthy donors did not differ in mean age, gender distribution, total cell number or subset yield. In the study, TCRB repertoires of sorted circulating CD4+ T cell subsets from recently diagnosed type 1 diabetes patients were compared with those of matched healthy donors. A total of 107,917,701 sorted cells were examined across all samples, and the number of cells per subset was strongly correlated with RNA yield. Naive and central memory subsets were obtained from all 30 or so donors, but regulatory and stem cell-like memory subsets were isolated from only 8 patients and 8 healthy donors. Points the paper makes about the study in general: Patients with type 1 diabetes made fewer insertions and deleted more nucleotides at VDJ recombination sites, implying thymic rearrangement abnormalities. Naive, central memory and regulatory TCRB repertoires appeared to be more alike among patients than among healthy donors. Because cDNA was sequenced instead of genomic DNA, activated cells with high expression could be over-represented, although the groups did not differ in activation or CD3 levels. Because the HLA sub-analyses included only small numbers of individuals, any influence of HLA type on TCRB rearrangement was left unresolved. PCR may preferentially amplify shorter templates, but because patient and control samples were amplified and corrected together, any resulting skew would affect both groups equally. A moderate but significant shortening of TCRB CDR3 length was observed in type 1 diabetes patients in all four CD4+ subsets.

Each donor gave one peripheral blood draw, averaging approximately 0.12 L, which was collected into heparinised tubes. A BD FACSAria II and a panel including CD45RO, CCR7, CD25, CD127, CD95 and CD27 were used to sort naive, central memory, regulatory and stem cell-like memory CD4+ T cells. Every sorted population had a purity above 95%. PBMCs were separated immediately by Lymphoprep density gradient centrifugation and were stained directly, without being cultured. Samples were stained and sorted in pairs, with one healthy donor and one patient per experiment, so that batch effects were minimized. Recombination joined TRBV28 with TRBJ2-7; TRBD1 aligns with 7 central bases. The sequenced sample was central memory CD4+ T cells from blood. This TCR was recovered from a man aged 30 to 39 with type 1 diabetes. The CDR3 reads as follows: CASMGQPYEQYF. In nucleotide form, the sequence is TGTGCCAGCATGGGACAGCCCTACGAGCAGTACTTC.